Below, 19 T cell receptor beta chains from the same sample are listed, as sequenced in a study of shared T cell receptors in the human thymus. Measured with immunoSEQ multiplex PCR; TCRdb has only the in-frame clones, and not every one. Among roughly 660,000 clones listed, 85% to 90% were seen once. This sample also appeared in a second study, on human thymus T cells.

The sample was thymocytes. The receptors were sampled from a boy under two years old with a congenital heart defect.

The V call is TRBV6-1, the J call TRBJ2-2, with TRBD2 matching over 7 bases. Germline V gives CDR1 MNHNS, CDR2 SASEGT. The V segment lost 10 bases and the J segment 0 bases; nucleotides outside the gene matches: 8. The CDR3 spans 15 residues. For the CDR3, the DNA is TGTGCCATTAAAGGGAGGGGAGCGAACACCGGGGAGCTGTTTTTT. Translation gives CAIKGRGANTGELFF.

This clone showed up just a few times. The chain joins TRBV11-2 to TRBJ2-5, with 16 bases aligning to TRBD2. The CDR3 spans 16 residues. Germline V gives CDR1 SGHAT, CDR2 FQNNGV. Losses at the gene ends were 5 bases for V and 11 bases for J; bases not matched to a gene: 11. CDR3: CASSPGTSGREREQYF. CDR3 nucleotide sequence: TGTGCCAGCAGCCCCGGGACTAGCGGGAGGGAGAGGGAGCAGTACTTC.

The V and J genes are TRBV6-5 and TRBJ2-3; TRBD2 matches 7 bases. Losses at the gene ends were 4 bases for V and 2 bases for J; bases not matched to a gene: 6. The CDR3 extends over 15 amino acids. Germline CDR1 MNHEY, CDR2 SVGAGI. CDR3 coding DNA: TGTGCCAGCAGTTGGGGGAGGGTCCCCACAGATACGCAGTATTTT. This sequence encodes CASSWGRVPTDTQYF.

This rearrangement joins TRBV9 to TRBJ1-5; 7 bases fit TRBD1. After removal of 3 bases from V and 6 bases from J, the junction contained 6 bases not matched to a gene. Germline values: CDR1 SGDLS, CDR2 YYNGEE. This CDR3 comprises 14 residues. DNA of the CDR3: TGTGCCAGCAGCGAAACAGGGGTCCTTCAGCCCCAGCATTTT. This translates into CASSETGVLQPQHF.

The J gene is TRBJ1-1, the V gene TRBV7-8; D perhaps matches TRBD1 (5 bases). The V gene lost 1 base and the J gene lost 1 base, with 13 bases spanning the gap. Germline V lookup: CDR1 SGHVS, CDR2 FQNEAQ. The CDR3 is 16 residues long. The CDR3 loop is CASSLGIAGPNTEAFF. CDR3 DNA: TGTGCCAGCAGCTTAGGAATTGCAGGGCCGAACACTGAAGCTTTCTTT. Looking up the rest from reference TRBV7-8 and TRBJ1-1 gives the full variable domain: GAGVSQSPRYKVAKRGQDVALRCDPISGHVSLFWYQQALGQGPEFLTYFQNEAQLDKSGLPSDRFFAERPEGSVSTLKIQRTQQEDSAVYLCASSLGIAGPNTEAFFGQGTRLTVV.

CDR3 nucleotide sequence: TGTGCCAGCAGGGGGGGAACCTACGAGCAGTACTTC. It yields the protein CASRGGTYEQYF. This chain uses TRBV28 with TRBJ2-7; TRBD2 is a possible D gene (6 bases). This CDR3 spans 12 amino acids. Trimming took off 6 bases at V and 2 bases at J, with 8 bases between the two ends. From germline, CDR1 is MDHEN and CDR2 SYDVKM. Based on the CDR3 plus reference TRBV28 and TRBJ2-7, the full variable domain is DVKVTQSSRYLVKRTGEKVFLECVQDMDHENMFWYRQDPGLGLRLIYFSYDVKMKEKGDIPEGYSVSREKKERFSLILESASTNQTSMYLCASRGGTYEQYFGPGTRLTVT.

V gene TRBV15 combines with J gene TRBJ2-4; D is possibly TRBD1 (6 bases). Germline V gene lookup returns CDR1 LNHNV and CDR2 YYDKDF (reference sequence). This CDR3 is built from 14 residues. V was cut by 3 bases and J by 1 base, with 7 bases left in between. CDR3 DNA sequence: TGTGCCACCAGCAGTCAGGGGGCCAAAAACATTCAGTACTTC. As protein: CATSSQGAKNIQYF.

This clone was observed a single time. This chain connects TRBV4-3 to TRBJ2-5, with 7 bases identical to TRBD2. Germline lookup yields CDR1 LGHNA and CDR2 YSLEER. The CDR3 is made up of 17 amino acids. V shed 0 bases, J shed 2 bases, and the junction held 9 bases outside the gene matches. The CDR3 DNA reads TGCGCCAGCAGCCAAGAGTGGGGCGGGAGAGATCAAGAGACCCAGTACTTC. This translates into CASSQEWGGRDQETQYF.

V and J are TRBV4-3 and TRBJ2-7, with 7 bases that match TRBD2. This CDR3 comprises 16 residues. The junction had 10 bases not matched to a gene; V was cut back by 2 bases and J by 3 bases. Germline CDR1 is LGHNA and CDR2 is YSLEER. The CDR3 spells CASSQTGAGVDYEQYF. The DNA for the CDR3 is TGCGCCAGCAGCCAAACCGGGGCGGGGGTCGACTACGAGCAGTACTTC.

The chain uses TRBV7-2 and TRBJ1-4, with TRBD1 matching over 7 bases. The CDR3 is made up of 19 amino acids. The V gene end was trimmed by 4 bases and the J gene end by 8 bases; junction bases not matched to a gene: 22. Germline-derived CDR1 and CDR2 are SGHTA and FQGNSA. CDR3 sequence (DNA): TGTGCCAGCAGCTCCGGGGGACAGTGGGGAACGGGAGAAAACGAAAAACTGTTTTTT. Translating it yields CASSSGGQWGTGENEKLFF.

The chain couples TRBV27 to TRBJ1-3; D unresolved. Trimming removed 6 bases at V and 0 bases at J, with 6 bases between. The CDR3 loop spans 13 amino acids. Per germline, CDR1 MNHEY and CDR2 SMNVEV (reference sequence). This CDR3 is CASSPYSGNTIYF. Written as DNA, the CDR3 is TGTGCCAGCAGCCCCTACTCTGGAAACACCATATATTTT.

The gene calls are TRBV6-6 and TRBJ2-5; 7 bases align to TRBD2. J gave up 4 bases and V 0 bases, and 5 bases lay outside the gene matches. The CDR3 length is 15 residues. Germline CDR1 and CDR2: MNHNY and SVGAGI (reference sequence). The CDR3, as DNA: TGTGCCAGCAGTTACTCGACTAGCTTTCGAGAGACCCAGTACTTC. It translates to CASSYSTSFRETQYF.

The CDR3 here is CASSAIAEQNGTWGEQFF. CDR3 DNA sequence: TGTGCCAGCAGCGCCATAGCGGAGCAGAATGGGACGTGGGGTGAGCAGTTCTTC. The chain uses TRBV9 and TRBJ2-1, with a weak D call TRBD2 (6 bases). CDR1 and CDR2 from the germline V gene are SGDLS and YYNGEE. Trimming took 3 bases from V and 9 from J, leaving 28 bases between them. This CDR3 contains 18 residues.

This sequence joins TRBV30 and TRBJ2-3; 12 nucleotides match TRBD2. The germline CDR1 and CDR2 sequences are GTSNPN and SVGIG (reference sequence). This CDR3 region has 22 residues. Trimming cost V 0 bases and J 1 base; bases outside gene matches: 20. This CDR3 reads CAWSVLAGGLLAPSGGTDTQYF. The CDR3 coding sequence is TGTGCCTGGAGTGTACTAGCGGGAGGTCTACTCGCGCCCTCTGGGGGCACAGATACGCAGTATTTT.

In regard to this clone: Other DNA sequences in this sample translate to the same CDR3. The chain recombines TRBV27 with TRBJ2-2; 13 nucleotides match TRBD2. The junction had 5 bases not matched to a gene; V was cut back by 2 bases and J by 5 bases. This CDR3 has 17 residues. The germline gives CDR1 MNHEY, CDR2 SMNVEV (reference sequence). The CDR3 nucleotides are TGTGCCAGCAGTTTAGGACTAGCGGGAGAGGGAACCGGGGAGCTGTTTTTT. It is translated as CASSLGLAGEGTGELFF.

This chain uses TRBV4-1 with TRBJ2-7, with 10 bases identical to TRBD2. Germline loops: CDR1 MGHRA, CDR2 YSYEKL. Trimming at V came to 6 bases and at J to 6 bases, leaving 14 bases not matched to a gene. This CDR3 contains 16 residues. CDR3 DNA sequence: TGCGCCAGCAGGACCTTTACTAGCGGGACCACGGGCGAGCAGTACTTC. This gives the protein CASRTFTSGTTGEQYF.

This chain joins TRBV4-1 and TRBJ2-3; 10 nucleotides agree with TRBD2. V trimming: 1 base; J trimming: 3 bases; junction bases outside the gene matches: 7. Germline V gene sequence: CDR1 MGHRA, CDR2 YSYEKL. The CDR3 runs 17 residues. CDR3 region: CASSQGTLAGQTDTQYF. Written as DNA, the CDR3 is TGCGCCAGCAGCCAAGGCACACTAGCGGGACAAACAGATACGCAGTATTTT.

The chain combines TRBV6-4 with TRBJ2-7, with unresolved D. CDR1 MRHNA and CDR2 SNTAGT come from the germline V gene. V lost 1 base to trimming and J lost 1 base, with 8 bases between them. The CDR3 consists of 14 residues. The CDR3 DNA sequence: TGTGCCAGCAGTGACTTGGGCCAGTCCTACGAGCAGTACTTC. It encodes CASSDLGQSYEQYF.

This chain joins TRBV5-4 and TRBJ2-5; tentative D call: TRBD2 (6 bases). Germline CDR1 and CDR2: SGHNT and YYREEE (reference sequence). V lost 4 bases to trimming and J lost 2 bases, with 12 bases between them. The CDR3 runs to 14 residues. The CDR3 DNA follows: TGTGCCAGCAGCAACCGGGACTCGCAAGAGACCCAGTACTTC. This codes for CASSNRDSQETQYF.